Below, 24 T cell receptor beta chains from the same sample are listed, as sequenced in a study of blood T cell repertoires in COVID-19. TCRdb's table, derived via immunoSEQ multiplex PCR, lists solely in-frame clones and lacks some. Seen here are around 93,000 clones, around nine tenths observed once, and the top ten hold roughly 14%. Sample: peripheral blood. The receptors were gathered from a human donor in a cohort sampled during active COVID-19.

The chain combines TRBV3-1 (or the pseudogene TRBV3-2) with TRBJ1-2, with 7 positions matching TRBD1. The trim removed 5 bases at V and 8 bases at J, leaving 14 bases unmatched. CDR1 LGHDT and CDR2 YNNKEL come from the germline V gene (reference sequence). The CDR3 loop spans 15 amino acids. CDR3 in amino acids: CASSTHTGAQGGYTF. The CDR3 coding sequence is TGTGCCAGCAGCACACACACAGGGGCCCAGGGGGGCTACACCTTC.

The V and J genes are TRBV18 and TRBJ1-1; possible D gene TRBD1, 5 bases. From germline, CDR1 is KGHSH and CDR2 LQKENI. V lost 1 base and J lost 1, with 10 bases in between. The CDR3 has 15 residues. CDR3 residues: CASSPLDSRNTEAFF. In nucleotides, the CDR3 is TGTGCCAGCTCACCACTTGACAGCCGGAACACTGAAGCTTTCTTT.

This sequence joins TRBV5-8 and TRBJ2-7, with D unclear. CDR3 length: 12 amino acids. CDR1 is SGHTS and CDR2 is YDEGEE in the germline V gene. V was cut by 4 bases and J by 0 bases, with 5 bases left in between. The CDR3: CASSPSSYEQYF. The CDR3 coding sequence is TGTGCCAGCAGCCCGAGCTCCTACGAGCAGTACTTC.

CDR3 in amino acids: CASSVQETQYF. The CDR3 coding sequence is TGTGCCAGCAGCGTACAAGAGACCCAGTACTTC. The chain employs TRBV28 and TRBJ2-5; no reliable D call. Germline V gene data show CDR1 as MDHEN and CDR2 as SYDVKM. The V and J ends lost 6 bases and 2 bases respectively, with 4 bases between them. The CDR3 is made up of 11 amino acids.

CDR3 sequence (DNA): TGTGCCAGCAGCCTCTTAGCGGGAGCCGGAGAGACCCAGTACTTC. It specifies CASSLLAGAGETQYF. The rearrangement links TRBV5-4 to TRBJ2-5; TRBD2 matches 9 bases. From germline, CDR1 is SGHNT and CDR2 YYREEE (reference sequence). The CDR3 sequence is 15 residues long. The trim removed 4 bases at V and 4 bases at J, leaving 8 bases unmatched.

The CDR3 reads CASSPRQAPPNGYTF. The CDR3 DNA is TGTGCCAGCTCACCCAGACAGGCCCCACCAAACGGCTACACCTTC. The genes are TRBV18 and TRBJ1-2; the D gene is possibly TRBD1 (6 bases). CDR3 size: 15 residues. Trimming shortened V by 3 bases and J by 8 bases, and 19 bases separated the two germline ends. In germline, CDR1 is KGHSH, CDR2 LQKENI.

The chain carries TRBV5-4 and TRBJ2-7; D is uncertain. Per the germline V gene, CDR1 is SGHNT and CDR2 is YYREEE (reference sequence). The length of the CDR3 is 15 residues. Trimming left V 1 base short and J 2 bases short, with 13 bases between. CDR3 in amino acids: CASSLQASEAYEQYF. CDR3 nucleotides: TGTGCCAGCAGCTTGCAAGCGTCTGAGGCCTACGAGCAGTACTTC. Looking up the rest from reference TRBV5-4 and TRBJ2-7 gives the full variable domain: ETGVTQSPTHLIKTRGQQVTLRCSSQSGHNTVSWYQQALGQGPQFIFQYYREEENGRGNFPPRFSGLQFPNYSSELNVNALELDDSALYLCASSLQASEAYEQYFGPGTRLTVT.

The V call is TRBV28, the J call TRBJ1-3, with D unresolved. The CDR3 length is 16 residues. From germline, CDR1 is MDHEN and CDR2 SYDVKM. The germline V and J ends were trimmed by 7 bases and 0 bases, with 16 bases remaining between them. In DNA form, the CDR3 reads TGTGCCAGCACCGTCCCTTTTAGAGCCTCTGGAAACACCATATATTTT. Amino acids: CASTVPFRASGNTIYF.

The CDR3 DNA sequence: TGCGCCAGCAGCACCGCGGGACAGGGAACAGATACGCAGTATTTT. Protein sequence: CASSTAGQGTDTQYF. V usage is TRBV5-1 and J usage is TRBJ2-3; 9 nucleotides line up with TRBD1. J lost 3 bases, V lost 4 bases, and 6 bases had no gene match. Germline-derived CDR1 and CDR2 are SGHRS and YFSETQ. The CDR3 runs 15 residues.

The chain joins TRBV9 to TRBJ2-1, with 9 bases matching TRBD1. The germline V gene encodes CDR1 SGDLS and CDR2 YYNGEE. This CDR3 region has 16 residues. The trim removed 4 bases at V and 7 bases at J, leaving 12 bases unmatched. CDR3 bases: TGTGCCAGCAGCCCGCCCGGGACAGGGATTTCGAATGAGCAGTTCTTC. Translated, it gives CASSPPGTGISNEQFF.

CDR3 DNA: TGCAGTGCCAGGGATGGCTACACCTTC. It translates to CSARDGYTF. The genes are TRBV20-1 and TRBJ1-2; D perhaps matches TRBD1 (5 bases). Germline lookup yields CDR1 DFQATT and CDR2 SNEGSKA (reference sequence). The CDR3 loop spans 9 amino acids. The V end was cut by 6 bases, the J end by 6 bases, with 5 bases between.

The J gene is TRBJ2-7, the V gene TRBV27; D might be TRBD2 (6 bases). Germline CDR1 is MNHEY and CDR2 is SMNVEV (reference sequence). V was clipped by 0 bases and J by 3 bases, with 18 bases between them. This CDR3 region has 17 residues. CDR3 in DNA: TGTGCCAGCAGTTTATCGATCCGGTTGGGCGGGATCTACGAGCAGTACTTC. This gives the protein CASSLSIRLGGIYEQYF.

The chain carries TRBV3-1 (or the pseudogene TRBV3-2) and TRBJ2-2, with D possibly TRBD2 on 6 matching bases. CDR1 LGHDT and CDR2 YNNKEL come from the germline V gene (reference sequence). The CDR3 is 16 amino acids. V dropped 6 bases and J dropped 0 bases, with 14 bases sitting between them. As DNA, the CDR3 is TGTGCCAGCAGACCCGCCGGGGAGGCGAACACCGGGGAGCTGTTTTTT. Amino acids: CASRPAGEANTGELFF.

In this sample, this clone turned up once. The rearrangement joins TRBV5-5 to TRBJ1-1; D is unresolved. V lost 3 bases and J lost 1, with 7 bases in between. The CDR3 sequence is 13 residues long. The germline CDR1 and CDR2 sequences are SGHKS and YYEKEE (reference sequence). The CDR3 DNA is TGTGCCAGCAGCTGGCAGGAGAACACTGAAGCTTTCTTT. Protein sequence: CASSWQENTEAFF.

The V gene is TRBV28, the J gene TRBJ2-2; 7 nucleotides agree with TRBD1. Germline V gives CDR1 MDHEN, CDR2 SYDVKM. V lost 5 bases and J lost 2; bases outside the gene matches: 5. CDR3 length equals 15 residues. This CDR3 reads CASSPGDRNTGELFF. The DNA for the CDR3 is TGTGCCAGCAGTCCCGGGGACAGAAACACCGGGGAGCTGTTTTTT.

The V and J genes are TRBV7-9 and TRBJ2-1, with D unresolved. Between the trimmed V and J ends, which lost 5 bases and 12 bases, there was a span of 8 bases. Looked up from germline, CDR1 is SEHNR and CDR2 is FQNEAQ (reference sequence). This CDR3 comprises 10 residues. CDR3 protein: CASSPESQFF. Written as DNA, the CDR3 is TGTGCCAGCAGCCCGGAGTCGCAGTTCTTC. Together with reference TRBV7-9 and TRBJ2-1, the CDR3 gives the full variable domain: DTGVSQNPRHKITKRGQNVTFRCDPISEHNRLYWYRQTLGQGPEFLTYFQNEAQLEKSRLLSDRFSAERPKGSFSTLEIQRTEQGDSAMYLCASSPESQFFGPGTRLTVL.

This chain links TRBV30 with TRBJ2-7; the D gene is possibly TRBD2 (6 bases). The germline V and J ends were trimmed by 2 bases and 7 bases, with 15 bases remaining between them. This CDR3 contains 13 residues. Germline V gene data show CDR1 as GTSNPN and CDR2 as SVGIG (reference sequence). In DNA form, the CDR3 reads TGTGCCTGGAGTTATGTGACTAGAGAAGAGCAGTACTTC. Its translation is CAWSYVTREEQYF.

This sequence joins TRBV9 and TRBJ2-4, with 7 bases identical to TRBD1. The germline V gene has CDR1 SGDLS and CDR2 YYNGEE. The CDR3 sequence is 17 residues long. The ends lost 4 bases at V and 2 bases at J; junction bases unmatched: 12. The CDR3 loop reads CASSRNTGESSKNIQYF. The CDR3 coding sequence is TGTGCCAGCAGCCGTAACACAGGGGAAAGCTCCAAAAACATTCAGTACTTC.

The chain employs TRBV7-8 and TRBJ1-3; D is perhaps TRBD1 (6 bases). Germline V gene lookup returns CDR1 SGHVS and CDR2 FQNEAQ. V was cut by 2 bases and J by 0 bases, with 14 bases left in between. The CDR3 contains 17 residues. CDR3 residues: CASSLQGTGASGNTIYF. The CDR3 DNA reads TGTGCCAGCAGCTTACAGGGGACCGGGGCCTCTGGAAACACCATATATTTT. Using reference TRBV7-8 and TRBJ1-3 for the parts outside the CDR3, the full variable domain is GAGVSQSPRYKVAKRGQDVALRCDPISGHVSLFWYQQALGQGPEFLTYFQNEAQLDKSGLPSDRFFAERPEGSVSTLKIQRTQQEDSAVYLCASSLQGTGASGNTIYFGEGSWLTVV.

V and J are TRBV5-3 and TRBJ2-3, with TRBD1 matching 8 bases. TRBV5-3 is assigned to the ORF class and has an uncertain function. The trim removed 4 bases at V and 3 bases at J, leaving 7 bases unmatched. The CDR3 is made up of 15 amino acids. The CDR3 sequence: CARSPFGQGTDTQYF. The CDR3 bases are TGTGCCAGAAGCCCCTTCGGACAGGGAACAGATACGCAGTATTTT.

The chain couples TRBV5-5 to TRBJ1-1; TRBD1 is a possible D gene (6 bases). CDR3 size: 15 residues. Trimming left V 1 base short and J 2 bases short, with 12 bases between. Germline V gene sequence: CDR1 SGHKS, CDR2 YYEKEE (reference sequence). The CDR3: CASSLWQGINTEAFF. CDR3 nucleotide sequence: TGTGCCAGCAGCTTGTGGCAGGGGATAAACACTGAAGCTTTCTTT. Filled out from reference TRBV5-5 and TRBJ1-1, the complete variable domain reads DAGVTQSPTHLIKTRGQQVTLRCSPISGHKSVSWYQQVLGQGPQFIFQYYEKEERGRGNFPDRFSARQFPNYSSELNVNALLLGDSALYLCASSLWQGINTEAFFGQGTRLTVV.

The rearrangement uses TRBV5-5 and TRBJ2-1, with D tentatively TRBD2 (5 bases). V was pared by 6 bases and J by 2 bases, with 15 bases between. This CDR3 region has 15 residues. Looked up from germline, CDR1 is SGHKS and CDR2 is YYEKEE (reference sequence). The CDR3 DNA follows: TGTGCCAGCACCACCATACTAGGGACCTACAATGAGCAGTTCTTC. This translates into CASTTILGTYNEQFF.

In this sample, this clone turned up once. The chain uses TRBV27 and TRBJ2-1, with D possibly matching TRBD1 (5 bases). CDR1 and CDR2 from the germline V gene are MNHEY and SMNVEV (reference sequence). The CDR3 runs to 15 residues. V lost 5 bases to trimming and J lost 2 bases, with 13 bases between them. The CDR3 coding sequence is TGTGCCAGCAGTCACAGGCTTGTCCCCTACAATGAGCAGTTCTTC. This translates into CASSHRLVPYNEQFF.

This chain links TRBV2 with TRBJ2-1; D is possibly TRBD1 (5 bases). The germline V gene encodes CDR1 SNHLY and CDR2 FYNNEI. The CDR3 is 16 residues long. The V gene lost 2 bases and the J gene lost 2 bases, with 13 bases spanning the gap. CDR3 DNA sequence: TGTGCCAGCAGTGAACAGGGCTGGGGAACCTACAATGAGCAGTTCTTC. Its protein is CASSEQGWGTYNEQFF. The variable domain in full, with the rest retrieved from reference TRBV2 and TRBJ2-1, is EPEVTQTPSHQVTQMGQEVILRCVPISNHLYFYWYRQILGQKVEFLVSFYNNEISEKSEIFDDQFSVERPDGSNFTLKIRSTKLEDSAMYFCASSEQGWGTYNEQFFGPGTRLTVL.